This TCR beta chain was recorded in a study of blood T cells in healthy people across ages. Overall study findings and caveats: Both higher diversity and more naive CD4+ cells marked long-lived donors when set against aged donors. Roughly linear age-related decline in beta diversity appeared, significant by age 40.

The CDR3 covers 13 residues. V shed 2 bases and J shed 8 bases, with 12 bases lying between them. Germline CDR1 reads SGHTA; CDR2 reads FQGNSA. This clonotype was seen repeatedly, ten times or more. Its antigen is unknown. The authors ran a second PCR of 7 to 11 cycles using a sample-barcoded 5' primer and a J-beta primer mix. A tag from a template-switch adaptor with 12 random nucleotides marked each cDNA molecule. Each of the samples gave a minimum of 2.5 million paired-end reads that contained CDR3. TCRdb ran MiXCR on the 5' RACE reads and lists one entry per CDR3 protein. This sample has roughly 1.6 million distinct CDR3 sequences; about 32% occur once, and the top ten carry around 10%.

This receptor was identified in a woman in her twenties or thirties in good health. The specimen was blood. This sequence joins TRBV7-2 and TRBJ1-2, with D perhaps matching TRBD1 (5 bases). The CDR3 is CASSLSGHGGYTF. The CDR3 DNA reads as TGTGCCAGCAGCTTATCAGGGCATGGGGGCTACACCTTC. Drawing the rest from reference TRBV7-2 and TRBJ1-2, the complete variable domain is GAGVSQSPSNKVTEKGKDVELRCDPISGHTALYWYRQSLGQGLEFLIYFQGNSAPDKSGLPSDRFSAERTGGSVSTLTIQRTQQEDSAVYLCASSLSGHGGYTFGSGTRLTVV.